These T cell receptor beta chains were read from a single sample in a study of T cell responses to AZD1222 COVID-19 vaccine. TCRdb keeps only in-frame clones here, not all; method: immunoSEQ multiplex PCR. Here the sample spans 84,000 or so clones, over 75% being singletons. Sequenced material: peripheral blood, taken 28 days after the second AZD1222 dose. These receptors all come from an adult who received the AZD1222 COVID-19 vaccine. Each CDR3 is given with its conserved first and last residue. A D gene is named only where the DNA matches it firmly. Size tells how often a clone was seen (once, few, many) or the class of an expanded clone, and some rows leave it out.

>TRBV7-3|TRBD1|.|TRBJ2-1
CASSFMGQGSYNEQFF
TGTGCCAGCAGCTTCATGGGACAGGGCTCCTACAATGAGCAGTTCTTC
>TRBV11-2|.|few|TRBJ1-2
CASSPWTPANYGYTF
TGTGCCAGCAGCCCATGGACACCCGCTAACTATGGCTACACCTTC
>TRBV10-3|.|.|TRBJ1-4
CAISDAQTLGNEKLFF
TGTGCCATCAGTGATGCCCAGACCCTGGGTAATGAAAAACTGTTTTTT
>TRBV6-2/TRBV6-3|.|few|TRBJ1-1
CASSAYMNTEAFF
TGTGCCAGCAGTGCTTACATGAACACTGAAGCTTTCTTT
>TRBV4-1|.|.|TRBJ2-7
CASSLPHSGLQEQYF
TGCGCCAGCAGCCTCCCCCACAGCGGCCTTCAGGAGCAGTACTTC
>TRBV2|TRBD2|.|TRBJ2-1
CASRERTSRLDEQFF
TGTGCCAGCCGAGAAAGGACTAGCAGGTTGGATGAGCAGTTCTTC
>TRBV10-3|.|.|TRBJ1-1
CAISEGNTEAFF
TGTGCCATCAGTGAGGGGAACACTGAAGCTTTCTTT
>TRBV11-3|.|.|TRBJ2-3
CASSLSTNTQYF
TGTGCCAGCAGCTTATCCACCAATACGCAGTATTTT
>TRBV7-3|TRBD1|.|TRBJ2-5
CASSYGTGVGETQYF
TGTGCCAGCAGCTACGGGACAGGGGTAGGAGAGACCCAGTACTTC
>TRBV24-1|.|.|TRBJ2-2
CATSDLVGARNTGELFF
TGTGCCACCAGTGATTTGGTGGGGGCACGAAACACCGGGGAGCTGTTTTTT
>TRBV7-9|.|.|TRBJ2-3
CASSLLGGDTQYF
TGTGCCAGCAGCTTACTGGGGGGAGATACGCAGTATTTT
>TRBV11-1|.|.|TRBJ1-1
CASSLGMNTEAFF
TGTGCCAGCAGCTTAGGAATGAACACTGAAGCTTTCTTT
>TRBV6-1|.|once|TRBJ2-7
CASSEASGGEYEQYF
TGTGCCAGCAGTGAAGCTTCCGGGGGCGAATACGAGCAGTACTTC